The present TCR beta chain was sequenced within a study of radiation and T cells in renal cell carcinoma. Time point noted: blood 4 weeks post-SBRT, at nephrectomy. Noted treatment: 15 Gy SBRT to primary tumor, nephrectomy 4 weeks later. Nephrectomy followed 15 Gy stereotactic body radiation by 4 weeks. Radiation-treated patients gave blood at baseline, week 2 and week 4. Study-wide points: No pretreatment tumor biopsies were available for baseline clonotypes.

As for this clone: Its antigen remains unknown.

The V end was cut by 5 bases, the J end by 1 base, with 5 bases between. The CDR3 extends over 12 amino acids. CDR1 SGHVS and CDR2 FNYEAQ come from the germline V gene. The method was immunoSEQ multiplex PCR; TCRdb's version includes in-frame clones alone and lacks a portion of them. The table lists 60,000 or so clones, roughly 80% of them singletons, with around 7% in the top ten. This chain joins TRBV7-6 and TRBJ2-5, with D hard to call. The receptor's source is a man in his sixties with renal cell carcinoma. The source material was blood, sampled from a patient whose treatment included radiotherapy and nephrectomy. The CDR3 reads CASSPSQETQYF. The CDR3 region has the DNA TGTGCCAGCAGCCCTAGCCAAGAGACCCAGTACTTC.